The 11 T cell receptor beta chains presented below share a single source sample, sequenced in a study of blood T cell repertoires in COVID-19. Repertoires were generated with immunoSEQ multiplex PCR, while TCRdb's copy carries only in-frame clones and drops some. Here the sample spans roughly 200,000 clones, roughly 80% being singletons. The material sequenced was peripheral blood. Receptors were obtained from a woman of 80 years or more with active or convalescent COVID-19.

The CDR3: CASSRDRGTNEQFF. CDR3 coding DNA: TGTGCCAGCTCAAGGGACAGGGGGACCAATGAGCAGTTCTTC. V gene TRBV18 combines with J gene TRBJ2-1; 11 nucleotides match TRBD1. CDR1 KGHSH and CDR2 LQKENI come from the germline V gene. The length of the CDR3 is 14 residues. The V and J ends lost 5 bases and 6 bases, in that order; junction bases with no gene match: 3. The full variable domain, rest sourced from reference TRBV18 and TRBJ2-1, is NAGVMQNPRHLVRRRGQEARLRCSPMKGHSHVYWYRQLPEEGLKFMVYLQKENIIDESGMPKERFSAEFPKEGPSILRIQQVVRGDSAAYFCASSRDRGTNEQFFGPGTRLTVL.

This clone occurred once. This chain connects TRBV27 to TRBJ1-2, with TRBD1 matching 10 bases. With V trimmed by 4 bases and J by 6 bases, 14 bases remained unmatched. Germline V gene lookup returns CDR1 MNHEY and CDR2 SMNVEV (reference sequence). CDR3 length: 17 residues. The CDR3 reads CASSSDRPGQGIHGYTF. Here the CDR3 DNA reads TGTGCCAGCAGTTCGGATAGACCGGGACAGGGGATTCATGGCTACACCTTC.

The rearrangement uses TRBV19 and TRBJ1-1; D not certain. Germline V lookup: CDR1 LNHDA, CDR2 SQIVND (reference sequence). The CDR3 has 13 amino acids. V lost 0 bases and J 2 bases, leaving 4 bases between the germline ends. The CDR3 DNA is TGTGCCAGTAGTATAGATCGTAACACTGAAGCTTTCTTT. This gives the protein CASSIDRNTEAFF.

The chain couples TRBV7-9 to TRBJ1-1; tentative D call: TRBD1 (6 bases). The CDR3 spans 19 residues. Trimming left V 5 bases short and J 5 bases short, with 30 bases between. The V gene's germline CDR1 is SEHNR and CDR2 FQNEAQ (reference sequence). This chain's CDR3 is CASSPPLNRVTRIGTEAFF. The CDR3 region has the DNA TGTGCCAGCAGCCCCCCACTAAACAGGGTGACCAGGATTGGGACTGAAGCTTTCTTT.

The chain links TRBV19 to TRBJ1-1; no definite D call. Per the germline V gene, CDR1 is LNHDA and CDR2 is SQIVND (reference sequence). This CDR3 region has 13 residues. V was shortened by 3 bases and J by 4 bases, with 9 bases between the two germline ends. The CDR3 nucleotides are TGTGCCAGTAGTATTGAGTTCCGCACTGAAGCTTTCTTT. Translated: CASSIEFRTEAFF.

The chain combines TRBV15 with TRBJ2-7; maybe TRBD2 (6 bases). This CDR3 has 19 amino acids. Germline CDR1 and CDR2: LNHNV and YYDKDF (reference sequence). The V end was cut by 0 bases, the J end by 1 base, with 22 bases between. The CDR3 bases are TGTGCCACCAGCAGAGATGGGAGGACGTCCGATCCCCTTTCCTACGAGCAGTACTTC. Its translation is CATSRDGRTSDPLSYEQYF.

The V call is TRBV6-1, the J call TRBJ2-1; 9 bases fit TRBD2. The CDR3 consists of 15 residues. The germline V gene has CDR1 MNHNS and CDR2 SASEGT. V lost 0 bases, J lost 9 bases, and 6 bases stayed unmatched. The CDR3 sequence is CASSEAAGGYTEQFF. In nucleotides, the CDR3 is TGTGCCAGCAGTGAAGCCGCGGGGGGGTATACTGAGCAGTTCTTC.

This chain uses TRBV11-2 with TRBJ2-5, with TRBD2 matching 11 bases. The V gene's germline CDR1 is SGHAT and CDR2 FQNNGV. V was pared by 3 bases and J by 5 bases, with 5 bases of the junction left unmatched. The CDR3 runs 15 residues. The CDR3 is CASSLLSSGGETQYF. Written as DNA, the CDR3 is TGTGCCAGCAGCTTGTTATCTAGCGGGGGGGAGACCCAGTACTTC. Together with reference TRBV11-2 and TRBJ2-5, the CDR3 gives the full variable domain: EAGVAQSPRYKIIEKRQSVAFWCNPISGHATLYWYQQILGQGPKLLIQFQNNGVVDDSQLPKDRFSAERLKGVDSTLKIQPAKLEDSAVYLCASSLLSSGGETQYFGPGTRLLVL.

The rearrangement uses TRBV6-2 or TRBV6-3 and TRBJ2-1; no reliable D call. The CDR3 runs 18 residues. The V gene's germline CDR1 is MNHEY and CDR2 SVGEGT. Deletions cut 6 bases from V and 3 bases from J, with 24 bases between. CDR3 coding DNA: TGTGCCAGCAGCCCAGATTCTCCGAGAAGCCGCTTCTACAATGAGCAGTTCTTC. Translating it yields CASSPDSPRSRFYNEQFF.

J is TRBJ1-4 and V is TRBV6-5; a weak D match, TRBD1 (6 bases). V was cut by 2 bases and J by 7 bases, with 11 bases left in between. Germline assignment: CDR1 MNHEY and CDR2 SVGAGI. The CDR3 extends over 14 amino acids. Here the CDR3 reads CASSYNRGAEKLFF. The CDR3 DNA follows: TGTGCCAGCAGTTACAATCGGGGGGCTGAAAAACTGTTTTTT.

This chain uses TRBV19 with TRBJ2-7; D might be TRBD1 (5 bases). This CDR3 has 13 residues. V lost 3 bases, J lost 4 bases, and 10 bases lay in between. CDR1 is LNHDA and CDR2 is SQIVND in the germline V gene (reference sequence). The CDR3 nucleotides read TGTGCCAGTAGTATGGGGCAGGAGTACGAGCAGTACTTC. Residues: CASSMGQEYEQYF.